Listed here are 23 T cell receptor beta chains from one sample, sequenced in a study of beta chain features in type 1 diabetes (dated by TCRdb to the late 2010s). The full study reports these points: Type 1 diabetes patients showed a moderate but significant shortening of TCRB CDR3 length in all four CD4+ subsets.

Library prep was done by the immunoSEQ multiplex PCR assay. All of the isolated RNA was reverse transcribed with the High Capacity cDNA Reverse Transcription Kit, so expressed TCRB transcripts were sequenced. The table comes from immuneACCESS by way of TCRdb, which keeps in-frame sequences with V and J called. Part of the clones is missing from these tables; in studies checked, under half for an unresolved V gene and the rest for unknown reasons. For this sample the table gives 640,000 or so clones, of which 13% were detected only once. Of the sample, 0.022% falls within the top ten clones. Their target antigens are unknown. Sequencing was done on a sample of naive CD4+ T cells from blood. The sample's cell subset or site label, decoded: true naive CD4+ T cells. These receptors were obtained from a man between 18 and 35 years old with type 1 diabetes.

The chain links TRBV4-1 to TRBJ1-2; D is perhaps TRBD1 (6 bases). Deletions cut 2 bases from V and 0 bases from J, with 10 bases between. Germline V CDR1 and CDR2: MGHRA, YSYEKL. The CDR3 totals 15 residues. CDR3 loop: CASSQSGAANYGYTF. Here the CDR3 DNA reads TGCGCCAGCAGCCAATCGGGGGCCGCTAACTATGGCTACACCTTC.

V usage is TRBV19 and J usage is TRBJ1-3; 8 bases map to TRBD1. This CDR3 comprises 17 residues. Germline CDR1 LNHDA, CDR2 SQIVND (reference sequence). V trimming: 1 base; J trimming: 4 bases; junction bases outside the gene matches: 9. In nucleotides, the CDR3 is TGTGCCAGTAGTATAGTCCCTCCGACAGGGGCGGGAAACACCATATATTTT. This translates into CASSIVPPTGAGNTIYF. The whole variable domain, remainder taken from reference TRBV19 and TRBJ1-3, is DGGITQSPKYLFRKEGQNVTLSCEQNLNHDAMYWYRQDPGQGLRLIYYSQIVNDFQKGDIAEGYSVSREKKESFPLTVTSAQKNPTAFYLCASSIVPPTGAGNTIYFGEGSWLTVV.

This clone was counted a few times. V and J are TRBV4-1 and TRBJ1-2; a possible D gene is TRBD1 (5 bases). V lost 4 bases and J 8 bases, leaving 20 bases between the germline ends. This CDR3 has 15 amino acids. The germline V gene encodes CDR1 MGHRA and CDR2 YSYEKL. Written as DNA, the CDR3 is TGCGCCAGCAGCCTTAAAGGGGCAGGGACTATGGGCTACACCTTC. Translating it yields CASSLKGAGTMGYTF.

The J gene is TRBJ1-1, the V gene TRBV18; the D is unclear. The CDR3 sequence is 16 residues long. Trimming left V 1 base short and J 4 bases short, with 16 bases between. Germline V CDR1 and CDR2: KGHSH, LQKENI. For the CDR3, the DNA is TGTGCCAGCTCACCACGGGAGCTGAGGGAGGGCACTGAAGCTTTCTTT. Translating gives CASSPRELREGTEAFF.

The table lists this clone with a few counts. This chain's CDR3 is CAIRDRGHGNTIYF. The CDR3 region has the DNA TGTGCCATCCGGGACAGGGGGCATGGAAACACCATATATTTT. J is TRBJ1-3 and V is TRBV10-3; 12 nucleotides agree with TRBD1. Germline assignment: CDR1 ENHRY and CDR2 SYGVKD. V lost 8 bases and J lost 3; bases outside the gene matches: 2. CDR3 length: 14 amino acids.

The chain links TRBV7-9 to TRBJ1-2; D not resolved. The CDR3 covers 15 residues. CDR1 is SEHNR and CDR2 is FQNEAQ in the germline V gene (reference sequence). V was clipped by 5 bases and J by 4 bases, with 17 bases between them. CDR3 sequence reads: CASSHPTRGIYGYTF. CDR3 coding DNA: TGTGCCAGCAGCCACCCGACAAGAGGAATCTATGGCTACACCTTC.

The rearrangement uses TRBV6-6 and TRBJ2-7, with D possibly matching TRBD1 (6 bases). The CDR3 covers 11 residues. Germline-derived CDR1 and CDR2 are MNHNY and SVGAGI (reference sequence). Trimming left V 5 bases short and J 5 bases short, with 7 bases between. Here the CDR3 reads CASSHRDEQYF. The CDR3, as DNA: TGTGCCAGCAGTCACAGGGACGAGCAGTACTTC.

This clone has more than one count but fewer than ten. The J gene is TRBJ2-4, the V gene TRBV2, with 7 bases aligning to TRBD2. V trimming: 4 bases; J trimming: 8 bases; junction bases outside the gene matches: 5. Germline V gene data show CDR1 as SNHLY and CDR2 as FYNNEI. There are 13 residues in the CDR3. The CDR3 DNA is TGTGCCAGCAGTGGGGAGGGTCCGGACATTCAGTACTTC. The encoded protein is CASSGEGPDIQYF.

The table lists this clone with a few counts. In nucleotides, the CDR3 is TGCGCCAGCAGCTTTTCGGGGGCGGATGAAAAACTGTTTTTT. Residues: CASSFSGADEKLFF. The chain links TRBV5-1 to TRBJ1-4, with D maybe TRBD1 (6 bases). V was trimmed by 2 bases and J by 6 bases, leaving 11 bases between them. The length of the CDR3 is 14 residues. CDR1 and CDR2 from the germline V gene are SGHRS and YFSETQ.

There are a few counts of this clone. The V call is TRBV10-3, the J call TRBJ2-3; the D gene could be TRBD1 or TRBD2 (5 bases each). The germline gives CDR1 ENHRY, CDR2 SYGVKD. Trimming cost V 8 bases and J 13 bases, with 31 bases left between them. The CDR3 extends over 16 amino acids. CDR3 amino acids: CAIAPGTVGTVRVEYF. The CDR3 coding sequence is TGTGCCATCGCCCCCGGGACCGTCGGGACCGTACGAGTGGAGTATTTT.

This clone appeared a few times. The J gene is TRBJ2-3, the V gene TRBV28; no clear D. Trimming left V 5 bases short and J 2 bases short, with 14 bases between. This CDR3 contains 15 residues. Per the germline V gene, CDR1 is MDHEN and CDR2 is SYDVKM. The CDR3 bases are TGTGCCAGCAGTCCGGCGTTGGGCTTCACAGATACGCAGTATTTT. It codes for CASSPALGFTDTQYF.

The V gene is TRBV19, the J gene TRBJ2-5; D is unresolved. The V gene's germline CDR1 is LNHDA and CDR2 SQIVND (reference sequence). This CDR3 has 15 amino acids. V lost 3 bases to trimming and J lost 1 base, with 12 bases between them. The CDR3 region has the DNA TGTGCCAGTAGTATCCTTCACAGTCCCCAAGAGACCCAGTACTTC. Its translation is CASSILHSPQETQYF.

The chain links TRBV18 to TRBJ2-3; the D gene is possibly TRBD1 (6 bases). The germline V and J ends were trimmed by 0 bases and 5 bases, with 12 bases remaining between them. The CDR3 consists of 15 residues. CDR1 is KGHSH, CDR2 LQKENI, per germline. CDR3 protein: CASSPPAGVEDTQYF. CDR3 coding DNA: TGTGCCAGCTCACCACCGGCAGGGGTGGAAGATACGCAGTATTTT.

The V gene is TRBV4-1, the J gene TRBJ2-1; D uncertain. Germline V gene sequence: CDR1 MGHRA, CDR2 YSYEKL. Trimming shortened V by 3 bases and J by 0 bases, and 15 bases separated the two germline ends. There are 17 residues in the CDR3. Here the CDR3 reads CASSQVSSASSYNEQFF. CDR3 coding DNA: TGCGCCAGCAGCCAGGTCTCTAGTGCGAGCTCCTACAATGAGCAGTTCTTC.

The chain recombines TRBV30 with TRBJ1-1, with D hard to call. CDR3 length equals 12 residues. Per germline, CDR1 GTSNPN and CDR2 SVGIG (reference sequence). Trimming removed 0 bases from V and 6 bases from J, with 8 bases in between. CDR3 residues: CAWSVFPAEAFF. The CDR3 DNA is TGTGCCTGGAGTGTATTTCCTGCTGAAGCTTTCTTT.

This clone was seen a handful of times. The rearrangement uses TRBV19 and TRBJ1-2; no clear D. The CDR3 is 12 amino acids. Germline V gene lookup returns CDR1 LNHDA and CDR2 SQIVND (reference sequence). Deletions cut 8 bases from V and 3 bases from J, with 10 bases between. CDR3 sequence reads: CASAVSDYGYTF. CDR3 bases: TGTGCCAGTGCCGTTTCTGACTATGGCTACACCTTC.

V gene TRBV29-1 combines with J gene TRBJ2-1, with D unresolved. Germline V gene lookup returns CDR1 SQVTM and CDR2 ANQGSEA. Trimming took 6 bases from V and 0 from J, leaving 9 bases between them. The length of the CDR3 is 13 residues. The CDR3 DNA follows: TGCAGCGTGCAACGAGGCTCCTACAATGAGCAGTTCTTC. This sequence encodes CSVQRGSYNEQFF.

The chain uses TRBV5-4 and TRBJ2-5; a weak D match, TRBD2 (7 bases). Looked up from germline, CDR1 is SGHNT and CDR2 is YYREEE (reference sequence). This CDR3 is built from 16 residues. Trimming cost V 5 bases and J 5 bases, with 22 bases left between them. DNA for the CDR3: TGTGCCAGCAGAACCGGGGCGGGGGCCACGAGGGAGACCCAGTACTTC. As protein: CASRTGAGATRETQYF.

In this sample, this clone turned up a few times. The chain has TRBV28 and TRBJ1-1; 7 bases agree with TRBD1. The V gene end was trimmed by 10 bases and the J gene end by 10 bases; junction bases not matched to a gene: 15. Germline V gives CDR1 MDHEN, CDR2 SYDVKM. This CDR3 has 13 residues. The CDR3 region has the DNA TGTGCCACTTCGACAGGGAGGGCCTGGGGAGCTTTCTTT. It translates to CATSTGRAWGAFF.

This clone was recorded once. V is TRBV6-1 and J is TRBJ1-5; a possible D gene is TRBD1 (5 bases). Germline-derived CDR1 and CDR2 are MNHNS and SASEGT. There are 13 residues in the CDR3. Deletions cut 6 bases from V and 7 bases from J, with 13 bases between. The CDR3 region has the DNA TGTGCCAGCAGGGACACCACTGGCCAGCCCCAGCATTTT. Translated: CASRDTTGQPQHF.

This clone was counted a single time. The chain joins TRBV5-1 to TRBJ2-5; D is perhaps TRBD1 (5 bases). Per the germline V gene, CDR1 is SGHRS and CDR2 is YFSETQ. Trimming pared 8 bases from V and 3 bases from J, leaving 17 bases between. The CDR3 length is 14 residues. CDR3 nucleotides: TGCGCCAGTCAAACTCTAGAAGGGGAAGAGACCCAGTACTTC. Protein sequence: CASQTLEGEETQYF.

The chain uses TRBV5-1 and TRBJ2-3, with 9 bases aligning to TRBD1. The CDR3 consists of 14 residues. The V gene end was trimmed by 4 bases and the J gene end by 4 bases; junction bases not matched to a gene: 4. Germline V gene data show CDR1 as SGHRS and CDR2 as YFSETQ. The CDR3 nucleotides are TGCGCCAGCAGCGCGGGACAGGGATCAGATACGCAGTATTTT. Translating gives CASSAGQGSDTQYF. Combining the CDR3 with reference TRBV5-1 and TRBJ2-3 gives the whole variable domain KAGVTQTPRYLIKTRGQQVTLSCSPISGHRSVSWYQQTPGQGLQFLFEYFSETQRNKGNFPGRFSGRQFSNSRSEMNVSTLELGDSALYLCASSAGQGSDTQYFGPGTRLTVL.

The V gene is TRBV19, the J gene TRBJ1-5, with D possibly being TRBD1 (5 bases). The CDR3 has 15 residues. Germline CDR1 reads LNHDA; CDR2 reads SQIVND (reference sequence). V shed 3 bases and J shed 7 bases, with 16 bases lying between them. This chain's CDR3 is CASSMAREGMQPQHF. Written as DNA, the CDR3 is TGTGCCAGTAGTATGGCTCGAGAGGGGATGCAGCCCCAGCATTTT.